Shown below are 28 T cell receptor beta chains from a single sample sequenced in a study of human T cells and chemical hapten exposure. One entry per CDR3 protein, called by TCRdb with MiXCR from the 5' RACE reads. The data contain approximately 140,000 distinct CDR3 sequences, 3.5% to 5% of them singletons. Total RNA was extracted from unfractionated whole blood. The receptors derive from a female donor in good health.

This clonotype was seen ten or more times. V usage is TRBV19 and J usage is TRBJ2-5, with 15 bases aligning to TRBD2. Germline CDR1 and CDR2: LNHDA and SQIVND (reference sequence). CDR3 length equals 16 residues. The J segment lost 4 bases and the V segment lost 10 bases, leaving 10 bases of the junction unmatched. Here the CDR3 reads CATRTSGGASAETQYF. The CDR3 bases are TGTGCCACCAGGACTAGCGGGGGGGCTTCGGCAGAGACCCAGTACTTC.

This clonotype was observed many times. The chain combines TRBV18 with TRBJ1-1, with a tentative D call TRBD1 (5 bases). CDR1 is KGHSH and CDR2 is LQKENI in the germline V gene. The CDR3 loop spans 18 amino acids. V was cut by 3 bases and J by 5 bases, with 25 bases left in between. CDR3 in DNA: TGTGCCAGCTCACCTTTGAGAGTTGACGGGGGAGGAGGTACTGAAGCTTTCTTT. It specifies CASSPLRVDGGGGTEAFF.

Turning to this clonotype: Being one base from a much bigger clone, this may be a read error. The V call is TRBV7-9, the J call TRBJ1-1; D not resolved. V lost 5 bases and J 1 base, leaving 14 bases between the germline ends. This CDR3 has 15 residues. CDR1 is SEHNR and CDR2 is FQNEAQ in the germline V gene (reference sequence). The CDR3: CASSIETGSNTEAFF. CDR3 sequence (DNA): TGTGCCAGCAGCATAGAGACGGGTTCGAACACTGAAGCTTTCTTT.

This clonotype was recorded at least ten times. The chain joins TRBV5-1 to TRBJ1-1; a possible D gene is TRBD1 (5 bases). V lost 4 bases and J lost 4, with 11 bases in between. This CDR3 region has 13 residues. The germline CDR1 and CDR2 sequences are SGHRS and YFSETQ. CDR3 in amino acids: CASSTKGPTEAFF. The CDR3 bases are TGCGCCAGCAGCACTAAGGGGCCCACTGAAGCTTTCTTT.

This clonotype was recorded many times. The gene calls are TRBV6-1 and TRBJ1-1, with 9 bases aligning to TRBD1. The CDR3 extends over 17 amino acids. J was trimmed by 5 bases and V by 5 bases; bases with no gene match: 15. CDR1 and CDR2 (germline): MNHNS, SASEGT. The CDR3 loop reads CASSSNRGPRRRTEAFF. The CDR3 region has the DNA TGTGCCAGCAGTAGCAACAGGGGGCCTCGACGGAGGACTGAAGCTTTCTTT.

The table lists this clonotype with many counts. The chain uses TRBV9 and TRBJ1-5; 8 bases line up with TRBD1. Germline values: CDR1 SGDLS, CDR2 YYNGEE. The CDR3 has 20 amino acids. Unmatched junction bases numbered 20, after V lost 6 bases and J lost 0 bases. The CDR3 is CASNREGAGTGKYSNQPQHF. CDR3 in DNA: TGTGCCAGCAACCGTGAAGGGGCCGGGACAGGAAAATATAGCAATCAGCCCCAGCATTTT.

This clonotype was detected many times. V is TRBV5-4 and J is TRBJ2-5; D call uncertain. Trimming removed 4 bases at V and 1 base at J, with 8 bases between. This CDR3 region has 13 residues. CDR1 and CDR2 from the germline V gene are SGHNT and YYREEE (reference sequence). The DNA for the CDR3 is TGTGCCAGCAGCGTCCCGCCCCAAGAGACCCAGTACTTC. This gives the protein CASSVPPQETQYF.

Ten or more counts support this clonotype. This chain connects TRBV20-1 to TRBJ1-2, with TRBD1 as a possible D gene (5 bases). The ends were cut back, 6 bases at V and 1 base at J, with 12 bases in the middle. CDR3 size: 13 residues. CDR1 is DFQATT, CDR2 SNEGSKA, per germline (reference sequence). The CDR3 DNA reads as TGCAGTGCGTCGGGGGTTTTTAACTATGGCTACACCTTC. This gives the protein CSASGVFNYGYTF.

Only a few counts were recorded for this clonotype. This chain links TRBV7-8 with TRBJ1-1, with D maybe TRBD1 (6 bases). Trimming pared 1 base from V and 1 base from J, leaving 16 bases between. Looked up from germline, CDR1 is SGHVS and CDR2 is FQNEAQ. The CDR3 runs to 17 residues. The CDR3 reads CASSLEVVRGRNTEAFF. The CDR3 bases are TGTGCCAGCAGCTTAGAAGTTGTCAGGGGCCGGAACACTGAAGCTTTCTTT.

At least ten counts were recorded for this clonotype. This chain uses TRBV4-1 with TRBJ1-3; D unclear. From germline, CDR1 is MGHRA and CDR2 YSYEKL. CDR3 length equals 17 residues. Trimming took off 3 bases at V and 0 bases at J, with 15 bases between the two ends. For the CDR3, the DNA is TGCGCCAGCAGCCAGCGGGCCATGGGAAGCTCTGGAAACACCATATATTTT. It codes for CASSQRAMGSSGNTIYF.

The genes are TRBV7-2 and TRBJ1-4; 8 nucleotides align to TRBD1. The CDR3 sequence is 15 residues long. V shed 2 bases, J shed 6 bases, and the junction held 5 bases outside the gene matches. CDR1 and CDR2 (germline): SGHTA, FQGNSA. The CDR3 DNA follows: TGTGCCAGCAGCTTAAACAGGGGGAGTGATGAAAAACTGTTTTTT. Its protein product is CASSLNRGSDEKLFF.

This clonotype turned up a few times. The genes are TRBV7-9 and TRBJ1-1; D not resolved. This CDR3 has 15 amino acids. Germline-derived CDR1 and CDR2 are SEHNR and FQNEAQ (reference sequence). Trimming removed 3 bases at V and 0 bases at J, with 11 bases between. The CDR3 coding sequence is TGTGCCAGCAGCTTTCTGCCGCTATTGAACACTGAAGCTTTCTTT. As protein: CASSFLPLLNTEAFF.

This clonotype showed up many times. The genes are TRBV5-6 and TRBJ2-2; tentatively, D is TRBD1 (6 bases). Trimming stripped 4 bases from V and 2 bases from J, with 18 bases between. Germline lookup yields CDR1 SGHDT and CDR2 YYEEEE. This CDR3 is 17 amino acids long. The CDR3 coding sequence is TGTGCCAGCAGCGCCCTCAGGGGAACGGAAAACACCGGGGAGCTGTTTTTT. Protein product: CASSALRGTENTGELFF.

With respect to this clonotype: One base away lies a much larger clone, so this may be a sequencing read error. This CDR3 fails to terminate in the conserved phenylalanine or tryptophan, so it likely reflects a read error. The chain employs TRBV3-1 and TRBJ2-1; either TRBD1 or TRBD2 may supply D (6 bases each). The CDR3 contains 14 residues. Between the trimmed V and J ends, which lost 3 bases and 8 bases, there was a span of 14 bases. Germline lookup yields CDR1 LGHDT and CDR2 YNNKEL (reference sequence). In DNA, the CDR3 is TGTGCCAGCAGCCAGGGGGCGGGATACGATGAGCAGTTCCTC. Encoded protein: CASSQGAGYDEQFL.

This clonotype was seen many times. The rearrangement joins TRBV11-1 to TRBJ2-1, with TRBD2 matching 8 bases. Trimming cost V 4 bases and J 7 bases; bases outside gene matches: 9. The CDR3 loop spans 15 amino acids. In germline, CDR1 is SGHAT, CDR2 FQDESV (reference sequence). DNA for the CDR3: TGTGCCAGCAGCTACGGGGGGGCCGAGGGAAATGAGCAGTTCTTC. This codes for CASSYGGAEGNEQFF.

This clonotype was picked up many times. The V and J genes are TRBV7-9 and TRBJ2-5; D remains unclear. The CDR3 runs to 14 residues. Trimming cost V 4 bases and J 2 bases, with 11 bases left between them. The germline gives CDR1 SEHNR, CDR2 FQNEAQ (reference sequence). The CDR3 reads CASSSAFPQETQYF. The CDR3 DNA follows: TGTGCCAGCAGCTCCGCTTTCCCTCAAGAGACCCAGTACTTC. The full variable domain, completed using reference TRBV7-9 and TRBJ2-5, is DTGVSQNPRHKITKRGQNVTFRCDPISEHNRLYWYRQTLGQGPEFLTYFQNEAQLEKSRLLSDRFSAERPKGSFSTLEIQRTEQGDSAMYLCASSSAFPQETQYFGPGTRLLVL.

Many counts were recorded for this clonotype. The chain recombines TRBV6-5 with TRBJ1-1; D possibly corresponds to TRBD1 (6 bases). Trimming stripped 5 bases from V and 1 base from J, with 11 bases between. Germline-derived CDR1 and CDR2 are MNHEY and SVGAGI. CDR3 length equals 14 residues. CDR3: CASSRRTANTEAFF. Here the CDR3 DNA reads TGTGCCAGCAGTCGAAGGACAGCGAACACTGAAGCTTTCTTT.

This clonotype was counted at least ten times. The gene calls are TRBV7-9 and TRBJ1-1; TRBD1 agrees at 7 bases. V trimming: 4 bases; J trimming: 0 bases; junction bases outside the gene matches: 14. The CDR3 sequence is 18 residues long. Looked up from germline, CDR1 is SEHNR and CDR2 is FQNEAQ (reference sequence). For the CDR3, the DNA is TGTGCCAGCAGCTGGGAGACAGGGTCGGGGGAAATGAACACTGAAGCTTTCTTT. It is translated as CASSWETGSGEMNTEAFF.

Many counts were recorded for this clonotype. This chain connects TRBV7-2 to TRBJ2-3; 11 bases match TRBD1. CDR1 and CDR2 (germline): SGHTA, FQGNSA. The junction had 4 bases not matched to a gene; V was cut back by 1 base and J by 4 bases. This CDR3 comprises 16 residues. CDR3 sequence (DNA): TGTGCCAGCAGCTTAGTCTGGACAGGGGGCGCAGATACGCAGTATTTT. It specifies CASSLVWTGGADTQYF.

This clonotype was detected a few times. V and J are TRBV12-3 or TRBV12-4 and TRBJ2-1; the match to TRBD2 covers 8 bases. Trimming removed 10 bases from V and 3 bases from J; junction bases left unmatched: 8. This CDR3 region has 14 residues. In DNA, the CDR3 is TGTGCCACGAATCGGGGGGGCGGCTACAATGAGCAGTTCTTC. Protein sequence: CATNRGGGYNEQFF.

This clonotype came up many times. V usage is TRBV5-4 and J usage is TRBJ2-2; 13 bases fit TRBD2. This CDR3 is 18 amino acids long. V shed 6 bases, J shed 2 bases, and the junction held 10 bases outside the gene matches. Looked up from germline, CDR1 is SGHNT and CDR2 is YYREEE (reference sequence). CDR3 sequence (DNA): TGTGCCAGCATTACGGGACTAGCGGGGAACCATAACACCGGGGAGCTGTTTTTT. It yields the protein CASITGLAGNHNTGELFF. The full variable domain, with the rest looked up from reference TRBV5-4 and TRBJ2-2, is ETGVTQSPTHLIKTRGQQVTLRCSSQSGHNTVSWYQQALGQGPQFIFQYYREEENGRGNFPPRFSGLQFPNYSSELNVNALELDDSALYLCASITGLAGNHNTGELFFGEGSRLTVL.

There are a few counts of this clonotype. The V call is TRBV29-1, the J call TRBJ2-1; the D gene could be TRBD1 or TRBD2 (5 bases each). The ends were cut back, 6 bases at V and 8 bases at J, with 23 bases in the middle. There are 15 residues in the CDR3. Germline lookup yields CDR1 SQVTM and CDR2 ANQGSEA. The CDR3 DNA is TGCAGCGTCCTTAGAGGGCCAGGGCGTCCGGATGAGCAGTTCTTC. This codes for CSVLRGPGRPDEQFF.

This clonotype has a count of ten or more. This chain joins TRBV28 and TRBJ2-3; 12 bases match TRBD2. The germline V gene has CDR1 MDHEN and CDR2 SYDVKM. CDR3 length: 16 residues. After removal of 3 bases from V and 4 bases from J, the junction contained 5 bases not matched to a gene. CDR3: CASSFVLAGGSDTQYF. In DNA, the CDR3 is TGTGCCAGCAGTTTTGTCCTAGCGGGGGGGTCAGATACGCAGTATTTT.

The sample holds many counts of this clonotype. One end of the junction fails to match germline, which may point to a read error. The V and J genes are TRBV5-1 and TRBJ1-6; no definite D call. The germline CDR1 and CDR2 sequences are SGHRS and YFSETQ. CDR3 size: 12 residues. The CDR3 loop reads CASSLGNSPLHF. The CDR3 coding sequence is TGTGCCAGCAGTCTAGGGAATTCACCCCTCCACTTT.

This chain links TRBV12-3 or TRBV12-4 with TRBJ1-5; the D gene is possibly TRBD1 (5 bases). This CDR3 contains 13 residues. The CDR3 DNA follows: TGTGCTTCATCGGGGGTTGGCAATCAGCCCCAGCATTTT. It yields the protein CASSGVGNQPQHF.

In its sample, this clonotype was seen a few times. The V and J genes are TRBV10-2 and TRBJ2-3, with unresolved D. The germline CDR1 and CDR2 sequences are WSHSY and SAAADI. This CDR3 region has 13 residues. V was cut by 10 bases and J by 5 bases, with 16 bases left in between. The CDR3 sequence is CATQYKEGDTQYF. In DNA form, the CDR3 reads TGCGCCACCCAATATAAGGAAGGAGATACGCAGTATTTT.

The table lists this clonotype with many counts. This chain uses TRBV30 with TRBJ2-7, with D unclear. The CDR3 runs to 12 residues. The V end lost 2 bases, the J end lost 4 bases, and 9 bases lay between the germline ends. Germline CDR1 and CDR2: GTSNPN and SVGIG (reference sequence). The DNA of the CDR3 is TGTGCCTGGAGTTCGTTCAGGTACGAGCAGTACTTC. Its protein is CAWSSFRYEQYF.

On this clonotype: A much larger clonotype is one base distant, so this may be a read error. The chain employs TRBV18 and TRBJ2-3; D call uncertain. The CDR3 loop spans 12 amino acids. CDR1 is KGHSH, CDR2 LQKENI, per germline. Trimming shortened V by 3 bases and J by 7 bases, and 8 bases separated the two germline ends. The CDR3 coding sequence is TGTGCCAGCTCACCCCCCAGGAATACGCAGTATTTT. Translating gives CASSPPRNTQYF. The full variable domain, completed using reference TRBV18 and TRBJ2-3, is NAGVMQNPRHLVRRRGQEARLRCSPMKGHSHVYWYRQLPEEGLKFMVYLQKENIIDESGMPKERFSAEFPKEGPSILRIQQVVRGDSAAYFCASSPPRNTQYFGPGTRLTVL.